One sample yielded the 6 T cell receptor beta chains listed below, sequenced in a study of T cells expressing NK-cell markers. TCRdb reprocessed the 5' RACE reads and reports one entry per CDR3 protein, with no DNA. In total, the table holds about 260,000 distinct CDR3 sequences. The sequenced sample was blood T cells: a sorted CD56 or NKG2C T cell subset, CD4+ or CD8+ T cells, or bulk PBMC T cells (not recorded which). The receptors were gathered from a man aged 18 to 29 in good health.

The chain combines TRBV29-1 with TRBJ2-7; absent DNA, TCRdb's TRBD2 call cannot be checked. This CDR3 spans 16 amino acids. From germline, CDR1 is SQVTM and CDR2 ANQGSEA. The chain's CDR3 is CSVGRGTSGTRYEQYF.

The J gene is TRBJ2-1, the V gene TRBV9; TCRdb names TRBD2, which stays unverified in the absence of DNA. Per germline, CDR1 SGDLS and CDR2 YYNGEE. The CDR3 is made up of 14 amino acids. This CDR3 is CASSATLAGNEQFF.

The rearrangement links TRBV12-3 or TRBV12-4 to TRBJ2-3. The CDR3 covers 15 residues. The chain's CDR3 is CASSPSGWLTDTQYF.

CDR3 region: CASSSQGRPYEQYF. This sequence joins TRBV5-1 and TRBJ2-7; absent DNA, TCRdb's TRBD1 call cannot be checked. The V gene's germline CDR1 is SGHRS and CDR2 YFSETQ. The CDR3 length is 14 residues.

The chain combines TRBV6-5 with TRBJ2-1; without DNA, the TCRdb call of TRBD2 cannot be checked. Per the germline V gene, CDR1 is MNHEY and CDR2 is SVGAGI. This CDR3 comprises 15 residues. CDR3 in amino acids: CATLRRVEFLSEQFF.

The chain links TRBV10-3 to TRBJ1-2. This CDR3 has 14 residues. The germline CDR1 and CDR2 sequences are ENHRY and SYGVKD. CDR3 sequence reads: CAITRDSRSYGYTF.